These 17 T cell receptor beta chains came from one sample sequenced in a study of regulatory T cells in long-lasting Graves disease. Both iRepertoire HTBI primers and Arm-PCR of CDR3 regions were used to build the TCR beta libraries. Using its own MiXCR run on the multiplex PCR reads, TCRdb lists one record per CDR3 protein. The sample includes approximately 390,000 distinct CDR3 sequences, about 17% seen only once; the top ten take 20% to 25%. Sample time point: newly diagnosed GD, antithyroid drugs for less than 3 months. The TCR library was made from RNA that had been extracted from PBMCs in TRIzol. A further study also used this sample, focusing on T cells in Graves' hyperthyroidism and ophthalmopathy.

Sequencing used peripheral blood mononuclear cells (PBMCs), obtained at new diagnosis, from a patient treated with antithyroid drugs. The origin of the receptors is a woman aged 18-30 years with Graves disease.

Many counts were recorded for this clonotype. The chain employs TRBV12-3 or TRBV12-4 and TRBJ2-1, with D perhaps matching TRBD1 (6 bases). The CDR3 covers 16 residues. Trimming stripped 5 bases from V and 6 bases from J, with 20 bases between. The CDR3 DNA reads TGTGCCAGCAGTCGTTCTCGACAGGAGCTCACCAATGAGCAGTTCTTC. It encodes CASSRSRQELTNEQFF.

This clonotype was counted many times. The chain recombines TRBV2 with TRBJ2-1, with a tentative D call TRBD1 (6 bases). From germline, CDR1 is SNHLY and CDR2 FYNNEI. The V gene lost 6 bases and the J gene lost 13 bases, with 16 bases spanning the gap. The CDR3 totals 12 residues. The CDR3 coding sequence is TGTGCCAGCAGCTACACAGGGAACCGACAGTTCTTC. Translating it yields CASSYTGNRQFF.

A few counts support this clonotype. A much larger clone lies a single base off, so this may be a read error. In DNA, the CDR3 is TGTGCCAGCAGTGAAGTAGGGGCCGGGGACCAAGAGACCCAGCACTTC. As protein: CASSEVGAGDQETQHF. This sequence joins TRBV2 and TRBJ2-5; D possibly uses TRBD1 or TRBD2 (5 bases each). The length of the CDR3 is 16 residues. The germline V gene has CDR1 SNHLY and CDR2 FYNNEI.

Ten or more counts support this clonotype. The V gene is TRBV3-1, the J gene TRBJ1-2, with a weak D call TRBD1 (6 bases). The CDR3 totals 14 residues. V lost 4 bases, J lost 7 bases, and 16 bases lay in between. From germline, CDR1 is LGHDT and CDR2 YNNKEL (reference sequence). Here the CDR3 DNA reads TGTGCCAGCAGCCCAGCGGTACAGGGAGCTGGCTACACCTTC. Encoded protein: CASSPAVQGAGYTF. The full variable domain, its missing parts supplied by reference TRBV3-1 and TRBJ1-2, is DTAVSQTPKYLVTQMGNDKSIKCEQNLGHDTMYWYKQDSKKFLKIMFSYNNKELIINETVPNRFSPKSPDKAHLNLHINSLELGDSAVYFCASSPAVQGAGYTFGSGTRLTVV.

The rearrangement uses TRBV7-9 and TRBJ2-1, with D hard to call. The V and J ends lost 3 bases and 2 bases respectively, with 8 bases between them. Germline lookup yields CDR1 SEHNR and CDR2 FQNEAQ (reference sequence). This CDR3 has 14 amino acids. The CDR3 protein is CASSFDITYNEQFF. CDR3 nucleotides: TGTGCCAGCAGCTTCGACATAACCTACAATGAGCAGTTCTTC.

J is TRBJ2-3 and V is TRBV9; 11 bases align to TRBD2. CDR1 and CDR2 (germline): SGDLS, YYNGEE. CDR3 length: 17 amino acids. Losses at the gene ends were 3 bases for V and 6 bases for J; bases not matched to a gene: 12. CDR3 sequence: CASSDRLLAGDTDTQYF. The DNA of the CDR3 is TGTGCCAGCAGCGATCGCTTACTAGCGGGAGATACGGATACGCAGTATTTT. Based on the CDR3 plus reference TRBV9 and TRBJ2-3, the full variable domain is DSGVTQTPKHLITATGQRVTLRCSPRSGDLSVYWYQQSLDQGLQFLIQYYNGEERAKGNILERFSAQQFPDLHSELNLSSLELGDSALYFCASSDRLLAGDTDTQYFGPGTRLTVL.

With regard to this clonotype: A read error is possible here, since a much larger clone lies one base away. The genes are TRBV24-1 and TRBJ1-2, with D perhaps matching TRBD1 (5 bases). This CDR3 region has 16 residues. Germline assignment: CDR1 KGHDR and CDR2 SFDVKD. CDR3 coding DNA: TGTGTCACCAGTGACGCTCGGGGGGGAACGAAATATGGCTACACCTTC. Its translation: CVTSDARGGTKYGYTF.

This chain joins TRBV6-5 and TRBJ1-2; 8 nucleotides line up with TRBD1. With 0 bases clipped from V and 6 bases from J, the junction kept 6 bases outside the gene matches. This CDR3 has 15 residues. Germline loops: CDR1 MNHEY, CDR2 SVGAGI. The CDR3: CASSYSARGRHGYTF. The CDR3 nucleotides are TGTGCCAGCAGTTACTCGGCCAGGGGGCGTCATGGCTACACCTTC.

Regarding this clonotype: The junction departs from germline at one end; a sequencing error may be responsible. This chain joins TRBV6-5 and TRBJ1-5; D gene uncertain. CDR3 length: 15 amino acids. CDR1 is MNHEY, CDR2 SVGAGI, per germline. The CDR3 reads CASSYSRNSNQPQRF. As DNA, the CDR3 is TGTGCCAGCAGTTACTCGCGCAATAGCAATCAGCCCCAGCGTTTT.

This clonotype was seen at least ten times. This sequence joins TRBV20-1 and TRBJ2-1; 9 nucleotides line up with TRBD2. V gave up 0 bases and J gave up 8 bases; unmatched junction bases: 14. Germline V gives CDR1 DFQATT, CDR2 SNEGSKA (reference sequence). This CDR3 has 17 residues. The CDR3 DNA reads as TGCAGTGCTAGAGATGCCCTGGGCCAGCGGGGGGCCTATGAGCAGTTCTTC. Protein: CSARDALGQRGAYEQFF.

This clonotype was recorded many times. The chain links TRBV5-1 to TRBJ1-5, with D possibly TRBD1 on 6 matching bases. Germline assignment: CDR1 SGHRS and CDR2 YFSETQ. CDR3 length: 13 amino acids. V gave up 5 bases and J gave up 4 bases, with 10 bases separating them. This CDR3 is CASRGAANQPQHF. For the CDR3, the DNA is TGCGCCAGCAGGGGGGCCGCTAATCAGCCCCAGCATTTT.

The rearrangement uses TRBV20-1 and TRBJ2-7, with D unclear. The CDR3 is 13 amino acids. Germline lookup yields CDR1 DFQATT and CDR2 SNEGSKA (reference sequence). The ends were cut back, 6 bases at V and 2 bases at J, with 14 bases in the middle. Written as DNA, the CDR3 is TGCAGTGCCTCAACTCCGAGCGCCTACGAGCAGTACTTC. Its translation is CSASTPSAYEQYF.

The sample holds many counts of this clonotype. This chain links TRBV3-1 with TRBJ2-7; D gene unclear. The V gene's germline CDR1 is LGHDT and CDR2 YNNKEL (reference sequence). The CDR3 has 15 amino acids. Trimming pared 0 bases from V and 4 bases from J, leaving 13 bases between. CDR3 DNA sequence: TGTGCCAGCAGCCAAGATTTTCCGGATGTGTACGAGCAGTACTTC. Translated, it gives CASSQDFPDVYEQYF.

In this sample, this clonotype turned up many times. J is TRBJ2-7 and V is TRBV5-1, with a weak D call TRBD1 (7 bases). This CDR3 is 15 amino acids long. Germline V CDR1 and CDR2: SGHRS, YFSETQ. Trimming stripped 0 bases from V and 6 bases from J, with 16 bases between. This CDR3 reads CASSLDNRGGSEQYF. In DNA, the CDR3 is TGCGCCAGCAGCTTGGATAACAGGGGAGGCAGCGAGCAGTACTTC.

This clonotype was found a few times. The CDR3 end shows no conserved phenylalanine or tryptophan, and so a read error is likely. The V call is TRBV6-1, the J call TRBJ1-1, with TRBD1 as a possible D gene (5 bases). V lost 6 bases, J lost 4 bases, and 12 bases lay in between. The CDR3 is 13 residues long. CDR1 is MNHNS, CDR2 SASEGT, per germline. CDR3 region: CASRASGATEAFL. The CDR3 bases are TGTGCCAGCAGAGCGTCTGGGGCCACTGAAGCTTTCCTT.

This clonotype was seen ten or more times. V is TRBV9 and J is TRBJ2-5; possible D gene TRBD2, 6 bases. V was clipped by 2 bases and J by 4 bases, with 15 bases between them. Per the germline V gene, CDR1 is SGDLS and CDR2 is YYNGEE. CDR3 size: 15 residues. The CDR3 DNA sequence: TGTGCCAGCAGCGTCGCAGCAGGAGGGCTAGAGACCCAGTACTTC. This codes for CASSVAAGGLETQYF.

The chain has TRBV19 and TRBJ2-7; either TRBD1 or TRBD2 may fit D (5 bases each). Deletions cut 4 bases from V and 4 bases from J, with 20 bases between. The length of the CDR3 is 16 residues. Germline CDR1 LNHDA, CDR2 SQIVND (reference sequence). The CDR3 region has the DNA TGTGCCAGTAGTAGGACTCTTCGCGAGGGGTCTTACGAGCAGTACTTC. Its protein product is CASSRTLREGSYEQYF.